The present T cell receptor (beta chain) was sequenced within a study of T-cell memory formation after mild COVID-19. The V gene's germline CDR1 is SQVTM and CDR2 ANQGSEA. The CDR3 totals 13 residues. V lost 4 bases and J lost 5; bases outside the gene matches: 4. TCRdb processed the 5' RACE reads anew with MiXCR; each CDR3 protein has one entry. Of about 150,000 distinct CDR3 sequences listed, roughly 31% are singletons. The chain couples TRBV29-1 to TRBJ2-7; 11 nucleotides agree with TRBD1. Sequencing was carried out using PBMCs or a T cell subset sorted from them (not recorded which). This TCR derives from an adult woman who had mild COVID-19 (a few samples of this study predate the infection). Cell type and time point are not known. CDR3 in DNA: TGCAGCGTTGGGACAGGGGGCATGAACGAGCAGTACTTC. It codes for CSVGTGGMNEQYF.